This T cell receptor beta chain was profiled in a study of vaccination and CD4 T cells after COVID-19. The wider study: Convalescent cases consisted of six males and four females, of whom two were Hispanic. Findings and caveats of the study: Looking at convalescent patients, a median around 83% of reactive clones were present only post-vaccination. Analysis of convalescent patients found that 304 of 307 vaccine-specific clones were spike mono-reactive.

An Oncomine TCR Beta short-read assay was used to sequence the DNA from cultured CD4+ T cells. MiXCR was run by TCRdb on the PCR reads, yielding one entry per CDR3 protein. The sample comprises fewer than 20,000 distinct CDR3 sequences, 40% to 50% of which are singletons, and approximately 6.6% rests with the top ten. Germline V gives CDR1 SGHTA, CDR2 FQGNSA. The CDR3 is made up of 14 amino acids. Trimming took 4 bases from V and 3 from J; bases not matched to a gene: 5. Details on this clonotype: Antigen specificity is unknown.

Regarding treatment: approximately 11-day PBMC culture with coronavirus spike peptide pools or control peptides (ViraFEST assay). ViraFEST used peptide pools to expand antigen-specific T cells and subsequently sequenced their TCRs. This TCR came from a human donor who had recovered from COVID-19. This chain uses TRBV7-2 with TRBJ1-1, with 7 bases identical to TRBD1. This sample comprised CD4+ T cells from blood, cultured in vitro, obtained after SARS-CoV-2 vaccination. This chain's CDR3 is CASSYRDRYTEAFF. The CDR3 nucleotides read TGTGCCAGCAGCTACCGGGACAGATACACTGAAGCTTTCTTT.